These 21 T cell receptor beta chains were all obtained from the same sample, sequenced in a study of T cell changes during pregnancy in multiple sclerosis (dated by TCRdb to about 2019). The library was produced with the immunoSEQ multiplex PCR assay. This immuneACCESS table, as held by TCRdb, lists in-frame sequences with V and J called but not all clones. Of the missing ones, under half trace to an unresolved V gene in checked studies; the others have no known cause. The sample contains tens of thousands of clones, about 90% of them found a single time. The biggest ten clones account for roughly 0.72% of the sample. The material sequenced was CD4+ T cells from peripheral blood mononuclear cells, taken before pregnancy. All receptors come from a female donor with multiple sclerosis, enrolled in a pregnancy study.

This clone turned up a few times. The chain carries TRBV2 and TRBJ1-1, with TRBD1 identical over 9 bases. The germline CDR1 and CDR2 sequences are SNHLY and FYNNEI. V was clipped by 6 bases and J by 8 bases; unmatched bases: 10. The CDR3 covers 14 residues. CDR3 amino acids: CASRDRTGEVEAFF. As DNA, the CDR3 is TGTGCCAGCAGGGACCGGACAGGGGAGGTGGAAGCTTTCTTT.

The V and J genes are TRBV5-1 and TRBJ2-1; TRBD1 aligns across 10 bases. This CDR3 has 15 residues. V lost 7 bases to trimming and J lost 5 bases; unmatched junction nucleotides: 9. Germline values: CDR1 SGHRS, CDR2 YFSETQ. The CDR3 is CASGAYGTGDNEQFF. Written as DNA, the CDR3 is TGCGCCAGCGGAGCATACGGGACAGGGGACAATGAGCAGTTCTTC.

This chain joins TRBV7-2 and TRBJ2-2; TRBD1 matches at 7 bases. V shed 4 bases and J 6 bases; nucleotides not matched to a gene: 8. There are 15 residues in the CDR3. Per the germline V gene, CDR1 is SGHTA and CDR2 is FQGNSA. CDR3 amino acids: CASSSYRGTAGELFF. The DNA of the CDR3 is TGTGCCAGCAGCTCTTACAGGGGAACAGCCGGGGAGCTGTTTTTT.

This chain links TRBV4-2 with TRBJ2-1; D not resolved. There are 17 residues in the CDR3. Germline CDR1 LGHNA, CDR2 YNFKEQ. Trimming took 0 bases from V and 0 from J, leaving 12 bases between them. CDR3 bases: TGTGCCAGCAGCCAAGATTATTTCCCTAGCTCCTACAATGAGCAGTTCTTC. Translated: CASSQDYFPSSYNEQFF.

This rearrangement joins TRBV5-4 to TRBJ2-7, with D perhaps matching TRBD2 (6 bases). With 3 bases removed from V and 1 base from J, the gap between germline ends came to 14 bases. Per germline, CDR1 SGHNT and CDR2 YYREEE (reference sequence). There are 15 residues in the CDR3. The CDR3 spells CASSSSAGLSYEQYF. CDR3 coding DNA: TGTGCCAGCAGCTCCTCGGCGGGATTGTCCTACGAGCAGTACTTC.

The chain links TRBV4-2 to TRBJ2-7; D perhaps matches TRBD1 (5 bases). The CDR3 totals 15 residues. The germline CDR1 and CDR2 sequences are LGHNA and YNFKEQ. Trimming removed 0 bases at V and 2 bases at J, with 11 bases between. CDR3 protein: CASSQDQQETYEQYF. The DNA of the CDR3 is TGTGCCAGCAGCCAAGATCAACAGGAGACCTACGAGCAGTACTTC.

The chain carries TRBV7-8 and TRBJ2-1; TRBD2 matches at 11 bases. CDR3 length: 17 amino acids. After removal of 5 bases from V and 5 bases from J, the junction contained 11 bases not matched to a gene. Germline CDR1 reads SGHVS; CDR2 reads FQNEAQ. In DNA, the CDR3 is TGTGCCAGCAGCCCAAAACTAGCGGGAGAGTCCCACAATGAGCAGTTCTTC. The encoded protein is CASSPKLAGESHNEQFF.

This chain joins TRBV5-1 and TRBJ2-1; 8 nucleotides match TRBD1. The germline gives CDR1 SGHRS, CDR2 YFSETQ. Trimming at V came to 0 bases and at J to 9 bases, leaving 5 bases not matched to a gene. CDR3 length: 14 amino acids. CDR3 sequence reads: CASSLGQGAGEQFF. In nucleotides, the CDR3 is TGCGCCAGCAGCTTGGGGCAGGGGGCGGGTGAGCAGTTCTTC.

The chain uses TRBV27 and TRBJ2-1, with D tentatively TRBD1 (6 bases). CDR1 is MNHEY, CDR2 SMNVEV, per germline (reference sequence). The CDR3 consists of 18 residues. V was cut by 1 base and J by 7 bases, with 23 bases left in between. The CDR3 DNA reads as TGTGCCAGCAGTTTATTTCGTGTGGGGGCTGGTTCGCTAAATGAGCAGTTCTTC. This sequence encodes CASSLFRVGAGSLNEQFF.

The genes are TRBV6-5 and TRBJ2-7, with 8 bases that match TRBD2. The CDR3 contains 13 residues. V lost 6 bases and J lost 6; bases outside the gene matches: 7. Germline CDR1 reads MNHEY; CDR2 reads SVGAGI. CDR3 loop: CASSFGTSGEQYF. CDR3 coding DNA: TGTGCCAGCAGCTTCGGGACTAGTGGCGAGCAGTACTTC.

V is TRBV2 and J is TRBJ1-2; TRBD1 might be the D (6 bases). The germline CDR1 and CDR2 sequences are SNHLY and FYNNEI. Trimming took off 11 bases at V and 8 bases at J, with 21 bases between the two ends. The CDR3 is 13 residues long. CDR3 residues: CAAPVGGAWGYTF. The CDR3 DNA is TGTGCCGCCCCAGTGGGGGGGGCTTGGGGCTACACCTTC.

The chain uses TRBV19 and TRBJ2-7, with D possibly being TRBD1 (6 bases). The CDR3 spans 17 residues. CDR1 and CDR2 from the germline V gene are LNHDA and SQIVND (reference sequence). V was shortened by 5 bases and J by 3 bases, with 23 bases between the two germline ends. The CDR3 nucleotides are TGTGCCAGTAGTCCTTCCCGCTATCCTGGGGGCCTCTACGAGCAGTACTTC. This encodes CASSPSRYPGGLYEQYF.

V is TRBV29-1 and J is TRBJ1-2; no clear D. Between the trimmed V and J ends, which lost 3 bases and 4 bases, there was a span of 9 bases. This CDR3 is built from 12 residues. Germline loops: CDR1 SQVTM, CDR2 ANQGSEA. CDR3 amino acids: CSVERFSYGYTF. As DNA, the CDR3 is TGCAGCGTTGAGAGGTTTTCCTATGGCTACACCTTC.

V and J are TRBV19 and TRBJ1-1, with a possible D match to TRBD1 (5 bases). V was shortened by 10 bases and J by 8 bases, with 17 bases between the two germline ends. The CDR3 extends over 12 amino acids. Germline assignment: CDR1 LNHDA and CDR2 SQIVND (reference sequence). The CDR3 here is CATGTPAQEAFF. Written as DNA, the CDR3 is TGTGCCACCGGGACTCCGGCCCAAGAAGCTTTCTTT.

The rearrangement links TRBV7-8 to TRBJ2-1; 12 nucleotides line up with TRBD2. The V segment lost 5 bases and the J segment 2 bases; nucleotides outside the gene matches: 13. Germline V gene lookup returns CDR1 SGHVS and CDR2 FQNEAQ. The CDR3 loop spans 19 amino acids. The CDR3 loop is CASSVHNPTSGRTYNEQFF. The CDR3 DNA is TGTGCCAGCAGCGTACACAACCCCACTAGCGGGAGGACCTACAATGAGCAGTTCTTC.

The V and J genes are TRBV5-6 and TRBJ2-3; the D gene is possibly TRBD1 (5 bases). Germline CDR1 SGHDT, CDR2 YYEEEE. V lost 2 bases, J lost 2 bases, and 12 bases lay in between. This CDR3 is built from 15 residues. The CDR3 region is CASSLPGRDTDTQYF. The DNA of the CDR3 is TGTGCCAGCAGCTTACCAGGGCGAGACACAGATACGCAGTATTTT. The full variable domain, completed using reference TRBV5-6 and TRBJ2-3, is DAGVTQSPTHLIKTRGQQVTLRCSPKSGHDTVSWYQQALGQGPQFIFQYYEEEERQRGNFPDRFSGHQFPNYSSELNVNALLLGDSALYLCASSLPGRDTDTQYFGPGTRLTVL.

The CDR3 sequence: CASSSRTATLTDTQYF. CDR3 sequence (DNA): TGTGCCAGCAGCTCCCGGACAGCGACCCTCACAGATACGCAGTATTTT. The chain carries TRBV7-8 and TRBJ2-3; tentative D call: TRBD1 (6 bases). Trimming stripped 4 bases from V and 2 bases from J, with 16 bases between. The CDR3 has 16 residues. CDR1 and CDR2 from the germline V gene are SGHVS and FQNEAQ.

V and J are TRBV28 and TRBJ2-3, with TRBD2 matching 8 bases. The V gene end was trimmed by 6 bases and the J gene end by 4 bases; junction bases not matched to a gene: 9. The V gene's germline CDR1 is MDHEN and CDR2 SYDVKM. This CDR3 is built from 15 residues. The CDR3 coding sequence is TGTGCCAGCAGCCGACTAGCGATCCGTCCAGATACGCAGTATTTT. This codes for CASSRLAIRPDTQYF.

J is TRBJ1-2 and V is TRBV7-2; 9 nucleotides line up with TRBD1. This CDR3 has 17 amino acids. The germline V gene encodes CDR1 SGHTA and CDR2 FQGNSA. J gave up 4 bases and V 1 base, and 10 bases lay outside the gene matches. The CDR3 spells CASSLVGGTGTSYGYTF. The CDR3 nucleotides read TGTGCCAGCAGCTTAGTGGGGGGGACAGGGACCAGCTATGGCTACACCTTC. Using reference TRBV7-2 and TRBJ1-2 for the parts outside the CDR3, the full variable domain is GAGVSQSPSNKVTEKGKDVELRCDPISGHTALYWYRQSLGQGLEFLIYFQGNSAPDKSGLPSDRFSAERTGGSVSTLTIQRTQQEDSAVYLCASSLVGGTGTSYGYTFGSGTRLTVV.

The V and J genes are TRBV5-1 and TRBJ2-1; D is possibly TRBD2 (5 bases). This CDR3 has 14 residues. The germline V and J ends were trimmed by 4 bases and 6 bases, with 14 bases remaining between them. The germline gives CDR1 SGHRS, CDR2 YFSETQ. The CDR3 bases are TGCGCCAGCAGCCTGGGAGTACTTGGCAATGAGCAGTTCTTC. Translating it yields CASSLGVLGNEQFF.

The chain couples TRBV4-1 to TRBJ2-1, with D perhaps matching TRBD1 (6 bases). Germline CDR1 MGHRA, CDR2 YSYEKL. The CDR3 consists of 15 residues. V was trimmed by 1 base and J by 2 bases, leaving 9 bases between them. CDR3 sequence reads: CASSQGGTPYNEQFF. The CDR3 DNA sequence: TGCGCCAGCAGCCAAGGGGGGACACCCTACAATGAGCAGTTCTTC.